The T cell receptor (beta chain) under discussion was sequenced for a study of blood T cell repertoires in COVID-19. Study context: The cDNA or gDNA used as material had been derived from T cells, B-cell-depleted T cells, or PBMCs.

As originally analysed: Quantification of nucleated cells was approximated via reference gene primer amplification. The protocol was immunoSEQ multiplex PCR, while the TCRdb copy is restricted to in-frame clones and leaves out a portion. V, J and clone size are taken as reported in that table, and D and trimming were inferred from the DNA itself. This repertoire shows about 200,000 clones, about three quarters found once; its top ten account for around 7.7%. The source material was peripheral blood. The clonotype comes from a woman between 70 and 85 years old with acute or convalescent COVID-19.

In nucleotides, the CDR3 is TGTGCCAGCAGTGGGAGACTTGGGACTAATGAAAAACTGTTTTTT. It encodes CASSGRLGTNEKLFF. The J gene is TRBJ1-4, the V gene TRBV2; D is unresolved. The V end lost 4 bases, the J end lost 2 bases, and 11 bases lay between the germline ends. Germline-derived CDR1 and CDR2 are SNHLY and FYNNEI. This CDR3 is 15 amino acids long.